This T cell receptor (beta chain) was sequenced during a study of blood T cells in healthy people across ages (dated by TCRdb to 2013 to 2016). Looking at the study overall: In model experiments, template switching captured roughly one uniquely barcoded TCR beta cDNA molecule for every two T cells. The donors were divided into four age groups: young (average around 17 years), middle-aged (about 39), aged (approximately 59) and long-lived (nearly 85). For two donors (one aged 18 to 30 and one aged 80 or older), the study analyzed two additional independent replicas of 1 million unique cDNA reads from the same blood draw. Using deep sequencing normalized with unique cDNA molecular identifiers, the study measured how TCR beta repertoire diversity changes with age. To avoid experimental bias, donors of different ages were randomly spread across the sequencing lanes.

Preparation of the library involved 5' RACE. Sequencing used an Illumina HiSeq 2500. The second PCR ran for about 7 to 11 cycles and used a J-beta primer mix along with a sample-barcoded 5' primer. A unique molecular identifier was introduced onto each TCR beta cDNA molecule by a template-switch 5' adaptor carrying 12 random nucleotides. At least 2.5 million CDR3-containing paired-end reads were obtained from each sample. All of the RNA was converted into first-strand cDNA using the Mint cDNA synthesis kit, with a TRBC-specific oligonucleotide serving as the primer. Following uracil-DNA glycosylase treatment, all cDNA underwent a first 18-cycle PCR with the universal primers M1SS and BC2_uni_R. The authors' analysis ran thus. For normalization, 1 million high-quality reads, each with a distinct molecular identifier, were randomly selected from each sample. Instead of being binned into consensus sequences, reads with shared molecular identifiers were discarded. CDR3 identification, clonotype clustering and error correction used MiTCR with a Q25 quality threshold and the strictest error-elimination algorithm. Lower-bound total TCR beta diversity was estimated with a nonparametric unseen species model using Euler transformation. The raw public reads went through TCRdb reprocessing: fastp at Q25, MiXCR clone calling, in-frame beta chains kept. Each CDR3 protein gets just one entry, which takes the most common genes and DNA from the rows behind it. TCRdb's processing, not the authors' own work, is the source of the V and J calls. Recorded for this sample are approximately 700,000 distinct CDR3 sequences; about 34% of them occurred a single time. The ten biggest clones cover 15% of the sample.

The roughly 42 donors, aged roughly 6 to 100 years, were systemically healthy Caucasian individuals from Russia. Each donor gave ten milliliters of peripheral blood, drawn into EDTA-treated Vacutainer tubes. Ficoll-Paque density-gradient centrifugation was used to isolate PBMCs, with at least 7 million per sample. Trizol reagent was used to extract total RNA from PBMCs, with at least 5.5 micrograms per sample. For every donor, an aliquot of PBMCs went through flow cytometry to measure the percentages of naive CD45RAhigh/CD27high T cells. General findings and caveats noted by the study authors: Conclusive comparison of naive and antigen-experienced compartments was prevented by the profiling of bulk unsorted PBMCs. Because the CMV infection status of the donors was unknown, age-related changes in expanded clonotypes may potentially have been confounded. The long-lived group showed more naive CD4+ T cells, fewer expanded clones and increased TCR diversity than the aged group, suggesting age selection. Observed TCR beta diversity correlated strongly with the percentage of naive T cells measured by flow cytometry. As age increased, observed TCR beta diversity per million T cells dropped in a roughly linear way, and a significant reduction was already evident by age 40. Estimates of total diversity from one million sequenced T cells were regarded as lower bounds and underestimates.

This clonotype was detected only a few times. Which antigen it targets is not known. Base qualities are not at hand, and no much larger clone is one base apart. CDR1 and CDR2 were assigned from the germline V gene as SGHTA and FQGTGA. V is cut by 5 bases and J by 11 bases, and the space between the germline ends is 21 bases. From the cysteine through the phenylalanine, the CDR3 covers 14 amino acids. Only the CDR3 region is kept as DNA, spanning 42 bases read in frame from base 1. The chain couples TRBV7-3 to TRBJ2-5; the D gene cannot be resolved reliably. The specimen sequenced was blood. This receptor was obtained from a woman aged 80 or older in good health. Donor details come from another sample of the same person, matched by shared clones. The CDR3 in this case is CASSPGRLNNEQYF. The base sequence is TGTGCCAGCAGCCCTGGTCGGCTTAACAATGAGCAGTACTTC.